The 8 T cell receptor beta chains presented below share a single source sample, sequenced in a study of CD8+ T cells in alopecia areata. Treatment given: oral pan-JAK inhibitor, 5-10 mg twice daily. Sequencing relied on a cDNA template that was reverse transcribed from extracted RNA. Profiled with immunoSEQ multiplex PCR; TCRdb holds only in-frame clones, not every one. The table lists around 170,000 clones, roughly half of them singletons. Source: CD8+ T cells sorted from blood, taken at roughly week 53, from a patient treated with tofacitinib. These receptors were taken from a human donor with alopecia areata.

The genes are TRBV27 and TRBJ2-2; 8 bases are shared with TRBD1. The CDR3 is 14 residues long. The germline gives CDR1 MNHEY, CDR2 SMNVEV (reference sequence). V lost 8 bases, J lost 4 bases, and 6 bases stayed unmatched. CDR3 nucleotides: TGTGCCAGCGCAGGGGGCCCTGGCACCGGGGAGCTGTTTTTT. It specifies CASAGGPGTGELFF.

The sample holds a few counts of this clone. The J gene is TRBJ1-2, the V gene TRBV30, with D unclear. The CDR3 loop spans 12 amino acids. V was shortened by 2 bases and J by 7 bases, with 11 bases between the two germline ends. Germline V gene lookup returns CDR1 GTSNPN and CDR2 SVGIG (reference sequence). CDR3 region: CAWSSRRGGYTF. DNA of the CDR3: TGTGCCTGGAGTAGCCGCCGTGGTGGCTACACCTTC.

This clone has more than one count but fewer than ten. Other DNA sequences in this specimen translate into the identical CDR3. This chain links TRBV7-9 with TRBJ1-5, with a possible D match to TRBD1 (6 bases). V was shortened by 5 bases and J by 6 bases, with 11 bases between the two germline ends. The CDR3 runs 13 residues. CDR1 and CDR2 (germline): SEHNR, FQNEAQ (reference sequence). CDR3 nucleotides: TGTGCCAGCAGCCTACAGGGCGGTCAGCCCCAGCATTTT. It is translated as CASSLQGGQPQHF.

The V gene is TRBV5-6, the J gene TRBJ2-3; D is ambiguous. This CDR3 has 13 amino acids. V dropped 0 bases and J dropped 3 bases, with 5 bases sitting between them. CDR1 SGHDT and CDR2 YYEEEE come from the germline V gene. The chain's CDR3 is CASSLVSTDTQYF. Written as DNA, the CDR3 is TGTGCCAGCAGCTTGGTCTCAACAGATACGCAGTATTTT.

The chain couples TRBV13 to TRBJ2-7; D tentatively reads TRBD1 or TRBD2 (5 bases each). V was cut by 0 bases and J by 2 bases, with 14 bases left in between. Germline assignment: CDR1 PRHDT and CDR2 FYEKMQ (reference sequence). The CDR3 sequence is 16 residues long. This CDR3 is CASSLGPGSGTYEQYF. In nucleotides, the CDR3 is TGTGCCAGCAGCTTAGGCCCAGGGAGTGGAACCTACGAGCAGTACTTC.

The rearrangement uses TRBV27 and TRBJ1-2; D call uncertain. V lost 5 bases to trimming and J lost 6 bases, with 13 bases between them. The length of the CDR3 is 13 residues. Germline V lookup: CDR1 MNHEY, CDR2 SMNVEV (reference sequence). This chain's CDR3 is CASSPRTQDGYTF. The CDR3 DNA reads TGTGCCAGCAGTCCCCGGACTCAAGATGGCTACACCTTC.

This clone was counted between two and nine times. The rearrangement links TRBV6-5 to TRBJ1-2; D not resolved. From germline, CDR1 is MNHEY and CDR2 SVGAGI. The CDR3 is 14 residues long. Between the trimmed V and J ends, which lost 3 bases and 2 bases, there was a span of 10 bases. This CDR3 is CASSYARPNYGYTF. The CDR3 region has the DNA TGTGCCAGCAGTTATGCCAGACCGAACTATGGCTACACCTTC.

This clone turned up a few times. This CDR3 reads CASSPGGDTEAFF. The DNA for the CDR3 is TGCGCCAGCAGCCCAGGGGGGGACACTGAAGCTTTCTTT. This chain joins TRBV4-3 and TRBJ1-1; TRBD1 aligns across 7 bases. Germline CDR1 is LGHNA and CDR2 is YSLEER. CDR3 length: 13 amino acids. V lost 4 bases and J lost 3; bases outside the gene matches: 2.